The clone carrying this TCR beta chain was detected only once. The record originates from a study of blood T cell repertoires in COVID-19. The overall study: The United States, Italy and Spain supplied acute and convalescent COVID-19 samples.

V shed 2 bases, J shed 4 bases, and the junction held 3 bases outside the gene matches. Germline assignment: CDR1 SGHTA and CDR2 FQGTGA. CDR3 length: 15 residues. Methods used by the authors: It was from reference gene primer amplification that nucleated cell counts were estimated. Repertoires were generated with immunoSEQ multiplex PCR, while TCRdb's copy carries only in-frame clones and drops some. V and J calls and clone size are given by that table; D and trimming were obtained from the DNA. There are roughly 160,000 clones in the sample; 80% to 90% occur only once, and about 9.4% lies in the top ten.

V is TRBV7-3 and J is TRBJ2-1, with 9 bases lining up with TRBD1. The clonotype was recovered from a woman in her 70s with COVID-19, enrolled during active disease. The sample comprised peripheral blood. CDR3 sequence: CASSLLGQGYNEQFF. CDR3 bases: TGTGCCAGCAGCTTATTAGGACAGGGGTACAATGAGCAGTTCTTC.